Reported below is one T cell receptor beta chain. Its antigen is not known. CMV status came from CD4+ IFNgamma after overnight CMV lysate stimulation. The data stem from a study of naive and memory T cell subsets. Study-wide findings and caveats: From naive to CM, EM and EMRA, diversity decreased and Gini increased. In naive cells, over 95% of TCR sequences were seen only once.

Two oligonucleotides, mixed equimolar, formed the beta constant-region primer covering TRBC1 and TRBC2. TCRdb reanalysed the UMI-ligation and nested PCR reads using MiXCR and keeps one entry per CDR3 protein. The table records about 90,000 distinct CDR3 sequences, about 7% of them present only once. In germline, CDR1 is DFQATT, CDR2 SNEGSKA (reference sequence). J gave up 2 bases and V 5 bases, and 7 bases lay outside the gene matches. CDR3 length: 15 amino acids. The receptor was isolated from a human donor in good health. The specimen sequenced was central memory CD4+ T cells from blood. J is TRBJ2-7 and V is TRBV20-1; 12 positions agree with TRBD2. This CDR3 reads CSAPLLAGGTYEQYF. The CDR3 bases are TGCAGTGCTCCTTTACTAGCGGGAGGAACCTACGAGCAGTACTTC.